Listed here are 27 T cell receptor beta chains from one sample, sequenced in a study of response to subunit inactivated influenza vaccine (dated by TCRdb to 2016 to 2019). The library relied on RT-PCR. TCRdb names Illumina HiSeq 2500 as the instrument used. TCRdb applied fastp at Q25 and MiXCR to the public reads, then kept only in-frame beta chains. CDR3 protein sequences are deduplicated, and each keeps its most common genes and DNA. Within this sample are about 310,000 distinct CDR3 sequences, with about a fifth of them counted one time only. The ten largest account for 10% to 13% of the sample. This material consisted of PBMCs from blood, taken approximately 20 months after vaccination. The receptors come from a man between 50 and 69 years old who received an inactivated influenza vaccine. Donor details come from another sample of the same person, matched by shared clones.

The chain has TRBV6-5 and TRBJ2-7; D may correspond to TRBD1 or TRBD2 (6 bases each). This CDR3 is 17 amino acids long. The V end lost 0 bases, the J end lost 0 bases, and 15 bases lay between the germline ends. Germline loops: CDR1 MNHEY, CDR2 SVGAGI. The CDR3 is CASSYSRGRFSSYEQYF. The CDR3 nucleotides are TGTGCCAGCAGTTACTCTCGGGGGCGGTTTAGCTCCTACGAGCAGTACTTC.

This clonotype occurred a few times. The chain carries TRBV18 and TRBJ1-5; D remains ambiguous. The germline gives CDR1 KGHSH, CDR2 LQKENI. The CDR3 has 14 residues. V was cut by 5 bases and J by 0 bases, with 8 bases left in between. CDR3 residues: CASSYQSSNQPQHF. CDR3 coding DNA: TGTGCCAGCTCATACCAGAGTAGCAATCAGCCCCAGCATTTT.

This clonotype showed up many times. V is TRBV6-2 or TRBV6-3 and J is TRBJ1-2; 8 bases are shared with TRBD1. This CDR3 is 18 amino acids long. The ends lost 5 bases at V and 7 bases at J; junction bases unmatched: 21. The V gene's germline CDR1 is MNHEY and CDR2 SVGEGT. CDR3 sequence: CASSQPQGARRIAAGYTF. The CDR3 DNA is TGTGCCAGCAGTCAACCCCAGGGGGCGCGTAGAATCGCCGCTGGCTACACCTTC.

The CDR3: CASSAPSRGVSSPLHF. The CDR3 DNA reads as TGTGCCAGCAGTGCCCCTTCACGTGGGGTTTCATCACCCCTCCACTTT. The rearrangement uses TRBV6-1 and TRBJ1-6; D is uncertain. Per germline, CDR1 MNHNS and CDR2 SASEGT. There are 16 residues in the CDR3. The V gene lost 4 bases and the J gene lost 10 bases, with 20 bases spanning the gap.

Of note for this clonotype: A junction boundary mismatches the germline segment, possibly from a read error. The gene calls are TRBV7-6 and TRBJ2-7, with 8 bases fitting TRBD1. CDR1 is SGHVS, CDR2 FNYEAQ, per germline. The CDR3 runs to 14 residues. The CDR3 coding sequence is TGTGCCAGCAGCCCCCGCCGGGACAGGAGTACCCTGAACTTC. Amino acids: CASSPRRDRSTLNF.

CDR3 sequence reads: CASSPLAESGYEQYF. DNA of the CDR3: TGTGCCAGCAGCCCCCTGGCCGAGTCAGGCTACGAGCAGTACTTC. The rearrangement joins TRBV7-6 to TRBJ2-7; no reliable D call. In germline, CDR1 is SGHVS, CDR2 FNYEAQ. The CDR3 has 15 amino acids. The V end lost 5 bases, the J end lost 3 bases, and 17 bases lay between the germline ends.

This clonotype was picked up a small number of times. The rearrangement links TRBV14 to TRBJ2-1; 12 bases match TRBD1. In germline, CDR1 is SGHDN, CDR2 FVKESK. Unmatched junction bases numbered 13, after V lost 0 bases and J lost 4 bases. The CDR3 spans 20 residues. CDR3 sequence: CASSQEVGQGAAYSYNEQFF. In DNA, the CDR3 is TGTGCCAGCAGCCAAGAAGTGGGACAGGGGGCCGCGTACTCGTACAATGAGCAGTTCTTC.

V is TRBV18 and J is TRBJ2-4, with D possibly being TRBD1 or TRBD2 (5 bases each). The V end was cut by 0 bases, the J end by 0 bases, with 6 bases between. The CDR3 is 15 amino acids. Germline lookup yields CDR1 KGHSH and CDR2 LQKENI. The CDR3 sequence is CASSPPGTAKNIQYF. CDR3 sequence (DNA): TGTGCCAGCTCACCACCAGGGACAGCCAAAAACATTCAGTACTTC.

This clonotype was seen a handful of times. The chain links TRBV12-3 or TRBV12-4 to TRBJ1-3, with D possibly matching TRBD1 (5 bases). V lost 7 bases, J lost 3 bases, and 10 bases lay in between. The CDR3 covers 13 residues. CDR3 protein: CASTPGGGNTIYF. In DNA, the CDR3 is TGTGCCAGCACCCCCGGGGGTGGAAACACCATATATTTT.

The J gene is TRBJ2-7, the V gene TRBV10-2, with 10 bases fitting TRBD2. V lost 3 bases and J lost 4; bases outside the gene matches: 3. Germline V gene lookup returns CDR1 WSHSY and CDR2 SAAADI. The CDR3 runs to 14 residues. CDR3 amino acids: CASSDSGRPYEQYF. The CDR3 nucleotides are TGCGCCAGCAGTGATAGCGGGAGGCCGTACGAGCAGTACTTC.

The chain is built from TRBV29-1 and TRBJ2-3; D call uncertain. V was cut by 4 bases and J by 4 bases, with 3 bases left in between. The CDR3 extends over 10 amino acids. Per the germline V gene, CDR1 is SQVTM and CDR2 is ANQGSEA. The CDR3 DNA follows: TGCAGCGTTGTTGCAGATACGCAGTATTTT. The encoded protein is CSVVADTQYF.

This chain links TRBV7-9 with TRBJ1-2, with a tentative D call TRBD1 (6 bases). V shed 1 base and J shed 8 bases, with 14 bases lying between them. The CDR3 runs to 14 residues. Germline V gene sequence: CDR1 SEHNR, CDR2 FQNEAQ (reference sequence). The DNA of the CDR3 is TGTGCCAGCAGCTTAGGGGGGGCAGGCGGCGGCTACACCTTC. This gives the protein CASSLGGAGGGYTF. Full variable domain (outside the CDR3, taken from reference TRBV7-9 and TRBJ1-2): DTGVSQNPRHKITKRGQNVTFRCDPISEHNRLYWYRQTLGQGPEFLTYFQNEAQLEKSRLLSDRFSAERPKGSFSTLEIQRTEQGDSAMYLCASSLGGAGGGYTFGSGTRLTVV.

This clonotype came up a few times. The chain combines TRBV19 with TRBJ2-3, with TRBD2 matching over 8 bases. Germline V gives CDR1 LNHDA, CDR2 SQIVND (reference sequence). V lost 5 bases to trimming and J lost 2 bases; unmatched junction nucleotides: 3. The CDR3 loop spans 14 amino acids. CDR3 sequence reads: CASSGLALTDTQYF. CDR3 in DNA: TGTGCCAGTAGTGGACTAGCCCTCACAGATACGCAGTATTTT.

This clonotype was seen more than once but under ten times. The V and J genes are TRBV7-9 and TRBJ1-1; D unclear. This CDR3 is built from 12 residues. Trimming took 3 bases from V and 3 from J, leaving 5 bases between them. From germline, CDR1 is SEHNR and CDR2 FQNEAQ (reference sequence). CDR3 DNA: TGTGCCAGCAGCTTGGCCCACACTGAAGCTTTCTTT. It translates to CASSLAHTEAFF. The complete variable domain, with remaining parts taken from reference TRBV7-9 and TRBJ1-1, reads DTGVSQNPRHKITKRGQNVTFRCDPISEHNRLYWYRQTLGQGPEFLTYFQNEAQLEKSRLLSDRFSAERPKGSFSTLEIQRTEQGDSAMYLCASSLAHTEAFFGQGTRLTVV.

This clonotype was detected ten times or more. V gene TRBV7-2 combines with J gene TRBJ1-5; a weak D match, TRBD1 (6 bases). Trimming stripped 4 bases from V and 1 base from J, with 11 bases between. This CDR3 region has 15 residues. CDR1 and CDR2 (germline): SGHTA, FQGNSA. The CDR3 nucleotides are TGTGCCAGCAGCTCGATGGGACACAGCAATCAGCCCCAGCATTTT. Protein: CASSSMGHSNQPQHF.

Regarding this clonotype: A read error is possible here, since a much larger clone lies one base away. The chain has TRBV9 and TRBJ1-1; D uncertain. V shed 4 bases and J shed 6 bases, with 19 bases lying between them. The germline gives CDR1 SGDLS, CDR2 YYNGEE. The CDR3 loop spans 15 amino acids. CDR3 sequence (DNA): TGTGCCAGCAGCCCGCGGGGAGAAAGGCACCCTGAAGCTTTCTTT. It yields the protein CASSPRGERHPEAFF.

The rearrangement links TRBV20-1 to TRBJ1-1; D possibly corresponds to TRBD1 (5 bases). Per the germline V gene, CDR1 is DFQATT and CDR2 is SNEGSKA (reference sequence). Trimming cost V 5 bases and J 12 bases, with 16 bases left between them. The length of the CDR3 is 11 residues. This CDR3 is CSARLTDKSFF. The DNA for the CDR3 is TGCAGTGCTCGTCTGACGGACAAGTCTTTCTTT.

This clonotype was found a few times. The DNA for the CDR3 is TGTGCCAGCAGCTTAGTTTCGGGGGTATACAATGAGCAGTTCTTC. Protein product: CASSLVSGVYNEQFF. The chain recombines TRBV7-8 with TRBJ2-1; maybe TRBD2 (6 bases). Germline V gene data show CDR1 as SGHVS and CDR2 as FQNEAQ. The CDR3 extends over 15 amino acids. V was pared by 1 base and J by 4 bases, with 11 bases between.

V gene TRBV3-1 combines with J gene TRBJ1-4; D perhaps matches TRBD1 (6 bases). Trimming took 4 bases from V and 8 from J, leaving 14 bases between them. This CDR3 has 14 amino acids. The germline CDR1 and CDR2 sequences are LGHDT and YNNKEL (reference sequence). The CDR3 spells CASSPFGGVEKLFF. The CDR3 coding sequence is TGTGCCAGCAGCCCGTTTGGGGGCGTAGAAAAACTGTTTTTT. Together with reference TRBV3-1 and TRBJ1-4, the CDR3 gives the full variable domain: DTAVSQTPKYLVTQMGNDKSIKCEQNLGHDTMYWYKQDSKKFLKIMFSYNNKELIINETVPNRFSPKSPDKAHLNLHINSLELGDSAVYFCASSPFGGVEKLFFGSGTQLSVL.

V gene TRBV5-1 combines with J gene TRBJ2-1; D may be TRBD1 or TRBD2 (7 bases each). V was clipped by 0 bases and J by 8 bases, with 15 bases between them. CDR1 SGHRS and CDR2 YFSETQ come from the germline V gene. This CDR3 is 15 amino acids long. CDR3 DNA sequence: TGCGCCAGCAGCTTGGTCCAGGGGGGGACCGATGAGCAGTTCTTC. This translates into CASSLVQGGTDEQFF. The whole variable domain, filled in from reference TRBV5-1 and TRBJ2-1, reads KAGVTQTPRYLIKTRGQQVTLSCSPISGHRSVSWYQQTPGQGLQFLFEYFSETQRNKGNFPGRFSGRQFSNSRSEMNVSTLELGDSALYLCASSLVQGGTDEQFFGPGTRLTVL.

This clonotype came up many times. The V gene is TRBV29-1, the J gene TRBJ1-6, with unresolved D. Germline loops: CDR1 SQVTM, CDR2 ANQGSEA. With 4 bases removed from V and 7 bases from J, the gap between germline ends came to 11 bases. This CDR3 spans 13 amino acids. The CDR3 spells CSVAQEINSPLHF. CDR3 DNA: TGCAGCGTTGCGCAGGAGATCAATTCACCCCTCCACTTT.

V and J are TRBV10-3 and TRBJ2-2; 12 positions agree with TRBD2. Germline V CDR1 and CDR2: ENHRY, SYGVKD. The V segment lost 6 bases and the J segment 3 bases; nucleotides outside the gene matches: 8. This CDR3 has 17 amino acids. The chain's CDR3 is CAIRPSSGRADTGELFF. CDR3 DNA: TGTGCCATCAGGCCGTCTAGCGGGAGGGCCGACACCGGGGAGCTGTTTTTT.

This clonotype was detected only a few times. The chain combines TRBV6-5 with TRBJ1-6; TRBD1 matches at 9 bases. In germline, CDR1 is MNHEY, CDR2 SVGAGI. The CDR3 runs 15 residues. The junction had 6 bases not matched to a gene; V was cut back by 5 bases and J by 7 bases. The CDR3, as DNA: TGTGCCAGCAGTAACACGGGACAGGGAAATTCACCCCTCCACTTT. It translates to CASSNTGQGNSPLHF.

Note on this clonotype: The junction departs from the called germline gene at one end, perhaps through a read error. The rearrangement joins TRBV10-3 to TRBJ1-5, with D hard to call. CDR3 length: 15 amino acids. Germline assignment: CDR1 ENHRY and CDR2 SYGVKD. CDR3 amino acids: CAISERGYGNQPRHF. For the CDR3, the DNA is TGTGCCATCAGTGAAAGAGGATATGGGAATCAGCCCCGGCATTTT.

This clonotype occurred many times. The rearrangement joins TRBV20-1 to TRBJ2-1, with TRBD2 identical over 12 bases. From germline, CDR1 is DFQATT and CDR2 SNEGSKA (reference sequence). The CDR3 has 14 residues. V shed 1 base, J shed 9 bases, and the junction held 4 bases outside the gene matches. CDR3 residues: CSARASGRAGEQFF. The CDR3 region has the DNA TGCAGTGCTAGAGCTAGCGGGAGGGCGGGTGAGCAGTTCTTC.

This clonotype occurred a few times. J is TRBJ2-1 and V is TRBV10-3; TRBD1 aligns across 9 bases. With V trimmed by 10 bases and J by 9 bases, 4 bases remained unmatched. Looked up from germline, CDR1 is ENHRY and CDR2 is SYGVKD. The CDR3 totals 11 residues. The chain's CDR3 is CASTGGGEQFF. CDR3 nucleotide sequence: TGTGCCAGTACAGGGGGCGGTGAGCAGTTCTTC.

The chain is built from TRBV4-2 and TRBJ2-7, with D possibly TRBD1 on 6 matching bases. The V end lost 1 base, the J end lost 0 bases, and 7 bases lay between the germline ends. This CDR3 region has 14 residues. Germline V gene lookup returns CDR1 LGHNA and CDR2 YNFKEQ. CDR3 in DNA: TGTGCCAGCAGCCAAGGGGACACCTCCTACGAGCAGTACTTC. Translation gives CASSQGDTSYEQYF.